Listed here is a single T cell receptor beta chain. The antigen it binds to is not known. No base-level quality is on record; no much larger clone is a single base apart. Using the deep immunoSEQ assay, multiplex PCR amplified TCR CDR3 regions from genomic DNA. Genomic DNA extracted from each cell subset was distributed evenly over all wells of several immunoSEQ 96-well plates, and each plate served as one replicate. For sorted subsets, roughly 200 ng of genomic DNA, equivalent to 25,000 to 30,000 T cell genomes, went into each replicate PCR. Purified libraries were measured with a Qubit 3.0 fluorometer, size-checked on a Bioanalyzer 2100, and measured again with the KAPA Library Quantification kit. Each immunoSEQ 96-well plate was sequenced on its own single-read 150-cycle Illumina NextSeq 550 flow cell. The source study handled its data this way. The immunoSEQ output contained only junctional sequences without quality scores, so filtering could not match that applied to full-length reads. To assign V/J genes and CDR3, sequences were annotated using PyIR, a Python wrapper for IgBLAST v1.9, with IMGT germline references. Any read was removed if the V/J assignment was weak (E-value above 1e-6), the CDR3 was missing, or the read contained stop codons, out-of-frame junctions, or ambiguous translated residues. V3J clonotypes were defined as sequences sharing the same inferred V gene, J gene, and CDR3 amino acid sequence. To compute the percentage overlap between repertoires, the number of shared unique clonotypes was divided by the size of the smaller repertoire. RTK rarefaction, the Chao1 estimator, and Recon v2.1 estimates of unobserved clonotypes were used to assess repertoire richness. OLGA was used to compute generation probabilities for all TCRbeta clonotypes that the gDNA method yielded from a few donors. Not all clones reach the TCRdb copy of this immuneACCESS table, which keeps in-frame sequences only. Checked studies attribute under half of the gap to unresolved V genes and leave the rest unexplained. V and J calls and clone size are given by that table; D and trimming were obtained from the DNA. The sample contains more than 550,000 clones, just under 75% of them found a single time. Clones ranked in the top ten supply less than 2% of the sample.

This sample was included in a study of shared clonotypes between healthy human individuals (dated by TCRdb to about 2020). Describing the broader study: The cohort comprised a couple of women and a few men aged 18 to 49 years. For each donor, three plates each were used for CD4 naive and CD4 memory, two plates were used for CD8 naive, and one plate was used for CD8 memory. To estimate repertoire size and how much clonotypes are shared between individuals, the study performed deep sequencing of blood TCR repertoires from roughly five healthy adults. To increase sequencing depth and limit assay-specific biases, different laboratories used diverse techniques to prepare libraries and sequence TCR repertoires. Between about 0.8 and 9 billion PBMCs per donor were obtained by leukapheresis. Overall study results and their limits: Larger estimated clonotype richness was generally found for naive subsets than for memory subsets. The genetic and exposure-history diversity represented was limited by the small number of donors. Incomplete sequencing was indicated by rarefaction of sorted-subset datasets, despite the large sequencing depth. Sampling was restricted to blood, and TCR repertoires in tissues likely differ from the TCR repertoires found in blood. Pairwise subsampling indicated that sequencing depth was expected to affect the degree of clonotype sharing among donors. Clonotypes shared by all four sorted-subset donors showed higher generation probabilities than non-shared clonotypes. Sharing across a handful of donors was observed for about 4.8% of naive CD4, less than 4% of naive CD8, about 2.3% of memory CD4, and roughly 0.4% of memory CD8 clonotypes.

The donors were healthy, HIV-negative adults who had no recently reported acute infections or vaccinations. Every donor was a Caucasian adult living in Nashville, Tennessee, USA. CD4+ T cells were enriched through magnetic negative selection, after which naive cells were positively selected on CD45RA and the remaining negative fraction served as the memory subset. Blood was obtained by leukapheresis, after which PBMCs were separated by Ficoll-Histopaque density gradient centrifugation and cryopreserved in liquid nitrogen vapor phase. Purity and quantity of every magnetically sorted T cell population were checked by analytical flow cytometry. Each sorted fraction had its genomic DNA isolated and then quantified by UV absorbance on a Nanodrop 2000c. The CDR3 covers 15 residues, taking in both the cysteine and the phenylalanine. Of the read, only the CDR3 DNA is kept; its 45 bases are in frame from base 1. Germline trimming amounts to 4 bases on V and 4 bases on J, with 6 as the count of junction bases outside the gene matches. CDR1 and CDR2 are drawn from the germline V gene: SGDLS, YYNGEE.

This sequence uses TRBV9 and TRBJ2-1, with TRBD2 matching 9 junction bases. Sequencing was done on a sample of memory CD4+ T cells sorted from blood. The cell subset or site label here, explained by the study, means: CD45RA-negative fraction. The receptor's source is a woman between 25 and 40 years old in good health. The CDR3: CASSLRLAEYNEQFF. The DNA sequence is TGTGCCAGCAGCCTCCGACTAGCGGAGTACAATGAGCAGTTCTTC.